This T cell receptor (beta chain) originates from a study of blood T cell repertoires in COVID-19 (TCRdb year 2020). At the level of the whole study: Samples covering the acute and convalescent phases of COVID-19 were provided by collaborators in the United States, Italy and Spain. Nearly every sample came with metadata listing a de-identified subject ID, COVID-19 status, age in years and sex. A freely available public database, intended as a resource for researchers studying the immune response to SARS-CoV-2, is where the repertoires were released. The prospective study material was composed of cDNA or gDNA derived from T cells, B-cell-depleted T cells, or PBMCs. The samples were drawn from two sources: the first 160 participants of the ongoing ImmuneRACE study, and 950 to 1,500 subjects contributed by 6 global collaborators. Subjects who had been exposed to COVID-19, were actively infected with it, or had recovered from it provided the deeply sampled blood TCRbeta repertoires that made up the dataset. Where HLA class I and class II types were available, the types were taken from metadata supplied by the sample provider, not from assay-based typing. Results the study describes overall, beyond this receptor: The quantity of clinical and demographic metadata differed by source and by participant and was supplied without curation.

The table lists this clone with a few counts. The target of this receptor is not known. No clone much larger than this one lies a single base away; base qualities are absent. Collaborating institutions collected whole blood in K2EDTA tubes following their own protocols. For TCRbeta analysis, collaborator samples were shipped as frozen whole blood, as isolated PBMCs, or as DNA extracted from either sample type. The germline V gene encodes CDR1 LGHDT and CDR2 YNNKEL (reference sequence). The V end gives up 0 bases and the J end 7 bases, leaving 4 bases in the junction not matched to a gene. Taken from cysteine to phenylalanine, the CDR3 has 15 residues. The DNA shown is the 45-base CDR3, in frame from base 1. TCRbeta CDR3 regions were amplified from genomic DNA using the immunoSEQ Assay, a bias-controlled multiplex PCR. The source study handled its data this way. The number of nucleated cells in each sample was estimated from the amplification of reference gene primers within the assay. To quantify the absolute abundance of each unique TCRbeta CDR3 rearrangement, sequence reads were collapsed and filtered. For each sample, productive Simpson clonality was calculated as the square root of Simpson's diversity index over productive rearrangements. In its TCRdb copy, this immuneACCESS table keeps in-frame sequences only and misses some clones. Where compared with another copy, unresolved V genes explain less than half of these, and the others have no known cause. The V and J calls and clone size come from that table; D and trimming were worked out from the DNA. The sample table holds approximately 94,000 clones, of which around four fifths were seen once. The ten top clones hold about an eighth of the sample.

The origin of this receptor is a man aged 45-65 years with active or convalescent COVID-19. The chain couples TRBV3-1 (or the pseudogene TRBV3-2) to TRBJ2-7, with 12 bases matching TRBD2. Sequencing was carried out using peripheral blood. The bases are TGTGCCAGCAGCCAAGAGCTAGCGGGAGGGATGGAGCAGTACTTC. This gives the protein CASSQELAGGMEQYF.